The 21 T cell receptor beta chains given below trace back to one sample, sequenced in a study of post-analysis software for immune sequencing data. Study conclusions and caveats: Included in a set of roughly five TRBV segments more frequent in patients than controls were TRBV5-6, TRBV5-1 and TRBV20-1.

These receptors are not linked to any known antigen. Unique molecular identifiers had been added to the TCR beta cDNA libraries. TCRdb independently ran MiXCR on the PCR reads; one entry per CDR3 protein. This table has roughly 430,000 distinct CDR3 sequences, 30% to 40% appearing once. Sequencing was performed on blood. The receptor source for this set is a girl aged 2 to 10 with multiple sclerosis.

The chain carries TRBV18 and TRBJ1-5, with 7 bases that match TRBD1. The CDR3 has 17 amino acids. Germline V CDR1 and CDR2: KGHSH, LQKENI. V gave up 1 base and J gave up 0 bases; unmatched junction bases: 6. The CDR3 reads CASSPQPDRVSNQPQHF. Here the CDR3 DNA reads TGTGCCAGCTCACCACAACCAGACAGGGTTAGCAATCAGCCCCAGCATTTT.

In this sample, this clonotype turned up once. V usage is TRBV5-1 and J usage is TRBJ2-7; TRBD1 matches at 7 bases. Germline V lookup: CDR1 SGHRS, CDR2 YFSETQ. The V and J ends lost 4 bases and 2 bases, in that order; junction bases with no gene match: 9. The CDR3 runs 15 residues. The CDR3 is CASSMRDSSTYEQYF. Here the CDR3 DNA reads TGCGCCAGCAGCATGAGGGACAGTTCTACCTACGAGCAGTACTTC.

CDR3 DNA sequence: TGCGCCAGCAGCCAGGGTGCGTACACTGAAGCTTTCTTT. Amino acid sequence: CASSQGAYTEAFF. The chain uses TRBV5-1 and TRBJ1-1; tentative D call: TRBD1 (5 bases). V was cut by 4 bases and J by 3 bases, with 10 bases left in between. This CDR3 is 13 amino acids long. The germline gives CDR1 SGHRS, CDR2 YFSETQ.

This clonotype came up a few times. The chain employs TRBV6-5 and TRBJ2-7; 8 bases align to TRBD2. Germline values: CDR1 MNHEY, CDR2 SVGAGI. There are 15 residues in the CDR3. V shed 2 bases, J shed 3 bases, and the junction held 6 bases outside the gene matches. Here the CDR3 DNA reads TGTGCCAGCAGTTACCGGGGACTAGGGAGCTACGAGCAGTACTTC. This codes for CASSYRGLGSYEQYF.

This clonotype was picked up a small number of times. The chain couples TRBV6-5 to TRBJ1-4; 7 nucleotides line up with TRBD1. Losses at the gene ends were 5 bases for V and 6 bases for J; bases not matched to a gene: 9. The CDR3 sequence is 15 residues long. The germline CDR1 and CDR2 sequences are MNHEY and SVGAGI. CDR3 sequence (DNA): TGTGCCAGCAGTGCCATGGGACAGCGGTATGAAAAACTGTTTTTT. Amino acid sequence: CASSAMGQRYEKLFF.

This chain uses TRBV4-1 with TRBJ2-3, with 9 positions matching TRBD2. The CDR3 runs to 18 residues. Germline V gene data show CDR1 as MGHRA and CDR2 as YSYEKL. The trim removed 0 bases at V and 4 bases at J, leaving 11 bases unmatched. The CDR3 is CASSQESRAGGKSDTQYF. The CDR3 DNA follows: TGCGCCAGCAGCCAAGAGAGTCGAGCGGGGGGCAAGTCAGATACGCAGTATTTT.

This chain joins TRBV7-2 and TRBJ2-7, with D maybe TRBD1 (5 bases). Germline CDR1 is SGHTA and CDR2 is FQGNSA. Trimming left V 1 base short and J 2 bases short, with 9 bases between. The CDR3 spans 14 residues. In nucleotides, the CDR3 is TGTGCCAGCAGCTTAGATGGGGCTCCCTACGAGCAGTACTTC. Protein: CASSLDGAPYEQYF.

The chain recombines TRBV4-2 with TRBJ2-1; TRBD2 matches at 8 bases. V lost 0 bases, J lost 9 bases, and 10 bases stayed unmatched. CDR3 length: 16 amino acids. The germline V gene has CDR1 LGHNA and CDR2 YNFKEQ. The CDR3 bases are TGTGCCAGCAGCCAAGAACTTGGACTAGCCGTAGTTGAGCAGTTCTTC. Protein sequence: CASSQELGLAVVEQFF.

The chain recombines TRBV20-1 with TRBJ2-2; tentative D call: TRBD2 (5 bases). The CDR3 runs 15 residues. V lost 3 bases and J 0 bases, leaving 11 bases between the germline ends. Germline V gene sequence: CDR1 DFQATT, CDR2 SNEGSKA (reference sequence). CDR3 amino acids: CSASGEFANTGELFF. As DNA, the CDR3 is TGCAGTGCTAGCGGGGAGTTCGCGAACACCGGGGAGCTGTTTTTT.

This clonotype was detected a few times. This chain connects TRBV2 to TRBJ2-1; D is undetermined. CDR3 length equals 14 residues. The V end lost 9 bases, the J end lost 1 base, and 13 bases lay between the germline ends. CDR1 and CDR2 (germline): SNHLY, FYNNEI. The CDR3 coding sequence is TGTGCCAGTACAAAAAGGGTTTCCTACAATGAGCAGTTCTTC. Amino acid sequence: CASTKRVSYNEQFF.

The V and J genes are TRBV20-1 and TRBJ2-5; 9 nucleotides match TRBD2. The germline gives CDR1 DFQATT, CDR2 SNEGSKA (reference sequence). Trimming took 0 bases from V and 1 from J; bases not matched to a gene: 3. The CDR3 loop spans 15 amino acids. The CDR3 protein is CSARDLAGPQETQYF. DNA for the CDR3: TGCAGTGCTAGAGATCTAGCGGGGCCCCAAGAGACCCAGTACTTC.

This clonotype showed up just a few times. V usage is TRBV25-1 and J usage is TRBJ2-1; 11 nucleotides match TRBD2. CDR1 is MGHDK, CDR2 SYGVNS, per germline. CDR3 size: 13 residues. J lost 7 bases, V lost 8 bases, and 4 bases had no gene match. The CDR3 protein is CASSGTSGNEQFF. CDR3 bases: TGTGCCAGCTCTGGGACTAGCGGTAATGAGCAGTTCTTC.

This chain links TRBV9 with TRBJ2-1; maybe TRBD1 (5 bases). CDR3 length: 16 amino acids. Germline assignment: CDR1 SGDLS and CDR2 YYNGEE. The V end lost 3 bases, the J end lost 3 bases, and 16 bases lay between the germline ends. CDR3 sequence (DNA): TGTGCCAGCAGCGGTGGGGCCTCCTCCTACTACAATGAGCAGTTCTTC. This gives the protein CASSGGASSYYNEQFF.

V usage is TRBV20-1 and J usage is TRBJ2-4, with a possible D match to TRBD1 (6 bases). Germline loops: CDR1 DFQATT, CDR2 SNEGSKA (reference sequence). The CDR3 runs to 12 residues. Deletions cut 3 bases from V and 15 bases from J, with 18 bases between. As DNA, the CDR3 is TGCAGTGCTAGTGGGGACACCTACGAGCGGTACTTC. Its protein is CSASGDTYERYF.

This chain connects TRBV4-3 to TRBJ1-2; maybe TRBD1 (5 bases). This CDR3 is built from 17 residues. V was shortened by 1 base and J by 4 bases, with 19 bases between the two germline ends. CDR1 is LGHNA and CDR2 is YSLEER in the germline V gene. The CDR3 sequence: CASSQGDGRDWGYGYTF. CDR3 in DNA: TGCGCCAGCAGCCAAGGAGATGGACGGGACTGGGGCTATGGCTACACCTTC.

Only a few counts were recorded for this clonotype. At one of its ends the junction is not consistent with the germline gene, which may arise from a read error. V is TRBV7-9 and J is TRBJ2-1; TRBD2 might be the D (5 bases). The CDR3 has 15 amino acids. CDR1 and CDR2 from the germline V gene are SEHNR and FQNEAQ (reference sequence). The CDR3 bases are TGTGCCAGCGCTGGAAAATCCGCGAACACCGGGGAGCTGTTCTTC. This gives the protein CASAGKSANTGELFF.

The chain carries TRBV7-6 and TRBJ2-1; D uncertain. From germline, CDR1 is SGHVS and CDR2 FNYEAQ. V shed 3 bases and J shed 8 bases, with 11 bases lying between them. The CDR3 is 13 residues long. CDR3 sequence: CASSLGLRYEQFF. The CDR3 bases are TGTGCCAGCAGCTTGGGGTTGCGATATGAGCAGTTCTTC.

The CDR3 DNA reads as TGTGCCAGCAGCTTAGAGCCCGGGACAGACACTGAAGCTTTCTTT. Amino acid sequence: CASSLEPGTDTEAFF. J is TRBJ1-1 and V is TRBV11-2; 7 bases agree with TRBD1. V was pared by 0 bases and J by 3 bases, with 4 bases of the junction left unmatched. The germline V gene encodes CDR1 SGHAT and CDR2 FQNNGV. The CDR3 is 15 residues long.

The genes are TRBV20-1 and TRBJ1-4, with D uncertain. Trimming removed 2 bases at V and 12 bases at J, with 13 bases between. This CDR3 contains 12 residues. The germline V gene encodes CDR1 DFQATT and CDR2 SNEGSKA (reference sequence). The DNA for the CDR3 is TGCAGTGCTAGAACCCCGGTTCTACAACTGTTTTTT. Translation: CSARTPVLQLFF.

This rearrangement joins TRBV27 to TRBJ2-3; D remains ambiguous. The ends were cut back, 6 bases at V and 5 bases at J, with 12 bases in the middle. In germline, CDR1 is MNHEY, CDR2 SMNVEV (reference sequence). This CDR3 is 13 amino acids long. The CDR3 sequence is CASSPNTRDTQYF. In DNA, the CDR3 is TGTGCCAGCAGCCCCAATACAAGAGATACGCAGTATTTT.

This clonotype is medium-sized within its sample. The CDR3, as DNA: TGTGCCAGCAGCTGGGGGGGAGGTTTCCAAGAGACCCAGTACTTC. Translated, it gives CASSWGGGFQETQYF. The chain couples TRBV11-2 to TRBJ2-5; 7 bases map to TRBD2. With V trimmed by 4 bases and J by 1 base, 6 bases remained unmatched. The CDR3 length is 15 residues. The germline CDR1 and CDR2 sequences are SGHAT and FQNNGV.